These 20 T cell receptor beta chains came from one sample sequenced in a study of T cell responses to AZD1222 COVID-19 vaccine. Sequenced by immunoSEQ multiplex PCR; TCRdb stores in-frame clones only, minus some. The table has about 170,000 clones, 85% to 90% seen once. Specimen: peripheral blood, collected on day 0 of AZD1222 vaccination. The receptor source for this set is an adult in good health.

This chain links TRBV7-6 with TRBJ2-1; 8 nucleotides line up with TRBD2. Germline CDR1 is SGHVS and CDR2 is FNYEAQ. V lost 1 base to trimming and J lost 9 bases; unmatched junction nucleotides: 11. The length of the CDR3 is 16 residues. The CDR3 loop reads CASSLDSAGGFVEQFF. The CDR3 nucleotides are TGTGCCAGCAGCTTAGATAGCGCGGGGGGTTTTGTTGAGCAGTTCTTC.

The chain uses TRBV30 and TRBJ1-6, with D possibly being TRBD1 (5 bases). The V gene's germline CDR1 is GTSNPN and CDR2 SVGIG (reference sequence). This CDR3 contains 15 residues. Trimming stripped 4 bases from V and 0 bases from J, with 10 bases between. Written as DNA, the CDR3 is TGTGCCTGGAATCCAGGGAGCTCCTATAATTCACCCCTCCACTTT. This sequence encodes CAWNPGSSYNSPLHF.

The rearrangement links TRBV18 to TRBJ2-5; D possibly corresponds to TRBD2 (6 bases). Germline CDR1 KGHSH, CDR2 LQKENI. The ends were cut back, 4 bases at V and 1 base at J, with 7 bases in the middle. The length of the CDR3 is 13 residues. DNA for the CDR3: TGTGCCAGCTCACGGGACTTCCAAGAGACCCAGTACTTC. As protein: CASSRDFQETQYF.

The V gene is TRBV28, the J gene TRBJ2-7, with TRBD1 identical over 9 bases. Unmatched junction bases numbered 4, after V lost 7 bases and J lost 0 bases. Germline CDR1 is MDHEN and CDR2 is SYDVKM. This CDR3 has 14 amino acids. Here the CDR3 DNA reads TGTGCCAGCACCGGGACAGGGTCCTCCTACGAGCAGTACTTC. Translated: CASTGTGSSYEQYF.

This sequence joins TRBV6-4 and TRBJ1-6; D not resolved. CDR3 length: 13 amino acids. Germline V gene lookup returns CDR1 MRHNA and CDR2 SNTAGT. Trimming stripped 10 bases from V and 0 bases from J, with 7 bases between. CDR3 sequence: CATQSSYNSPLHF. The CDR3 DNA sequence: TGTGCCACCCAGAGCTCCTATAATTCACCCCTCCACTTT.

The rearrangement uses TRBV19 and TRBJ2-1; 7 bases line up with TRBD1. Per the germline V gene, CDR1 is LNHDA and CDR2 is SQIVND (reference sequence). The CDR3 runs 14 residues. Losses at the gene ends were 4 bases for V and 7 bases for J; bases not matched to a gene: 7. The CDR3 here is CASSTLQGQNEQFF. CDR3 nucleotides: TGTGCCAGTAGTACACTACAGGGGCAGAATGAGCAGTTCTTC.

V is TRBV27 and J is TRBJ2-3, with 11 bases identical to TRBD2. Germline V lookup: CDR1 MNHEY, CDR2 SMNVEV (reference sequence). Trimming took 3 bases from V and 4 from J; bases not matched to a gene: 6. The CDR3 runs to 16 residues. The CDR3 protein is CASSFLAGGPPDTQYF. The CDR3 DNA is TGTGCCAGCAGTTTCTTAGCGGGGGGGCCGCCAGATACGCAGTATTTT.

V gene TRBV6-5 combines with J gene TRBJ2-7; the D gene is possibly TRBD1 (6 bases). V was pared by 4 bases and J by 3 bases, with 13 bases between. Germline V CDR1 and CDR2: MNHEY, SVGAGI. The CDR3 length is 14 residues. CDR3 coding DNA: TGTGCCAGCAGTTCTCCAGGGGCCAACTACGAGCAGTACTTC. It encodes CASSSPGANYEQYF.

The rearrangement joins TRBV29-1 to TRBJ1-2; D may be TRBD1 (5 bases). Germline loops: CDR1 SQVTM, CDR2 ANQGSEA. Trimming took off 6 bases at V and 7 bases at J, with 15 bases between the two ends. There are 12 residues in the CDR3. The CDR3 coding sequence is TGCAGCGTGAACCGGGACGGAGGTGGCTACACCTTC. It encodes CSVNRDGGGYTF.

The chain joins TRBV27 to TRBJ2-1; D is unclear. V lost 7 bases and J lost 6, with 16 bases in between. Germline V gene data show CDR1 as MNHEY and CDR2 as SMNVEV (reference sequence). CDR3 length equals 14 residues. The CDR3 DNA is TGTGCCAGCAAACCCGCGGAACTATCCAATGAGCAGTTCTTC. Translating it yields CASKPAELSNEQFF.

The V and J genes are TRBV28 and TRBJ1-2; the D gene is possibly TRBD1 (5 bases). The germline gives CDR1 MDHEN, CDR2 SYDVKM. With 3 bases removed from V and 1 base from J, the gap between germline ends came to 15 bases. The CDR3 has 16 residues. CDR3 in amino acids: CASSFRRGSGNYGYTF. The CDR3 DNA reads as TGTGCCAGCAGTTTTCGCCGGGGCAGCGGTAACTATGGCTACACCTTC.

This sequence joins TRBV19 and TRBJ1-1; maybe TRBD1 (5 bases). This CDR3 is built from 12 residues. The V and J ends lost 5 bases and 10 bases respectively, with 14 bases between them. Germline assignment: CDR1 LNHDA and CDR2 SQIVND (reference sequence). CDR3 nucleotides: TGTGCCAGTAGTGTCGGGGGGGTACTAGCTTTCTTT. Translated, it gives CASSVGGVLAFF.

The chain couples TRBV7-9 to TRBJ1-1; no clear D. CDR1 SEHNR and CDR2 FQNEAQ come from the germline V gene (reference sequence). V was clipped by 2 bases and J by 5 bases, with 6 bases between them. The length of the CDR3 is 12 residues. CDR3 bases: TGTGCCAGCAGCTTACAGGATACTGAAGCTTTCTTT. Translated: CASSLQDTEAFF. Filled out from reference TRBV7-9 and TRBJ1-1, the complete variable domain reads DTGVSQNPRHKITKRGQNVTFRCDPISEHNRLYWYRQTLGQGPEFLTYFQNEAQLEKSRLLSDRFSAERPKGSFSTLEIQRTEQGDSAMYLCASSLQDTEAFFGQGTRLTVV.

In DNA form, the CDR3 reads TGTGCCAGCAGTCCAAACACCCTGGGTCAAGAGACCCAGTACTTC. It is translated as CASSPNTLGQETQYF. This rearrangement joins TRBV27 to TRBJ2-5; D uncertain. V lost 5 bases and J 2 bases, leaving 15 bases between the germline ends. Germline assignment: CDR1 MNHEY and CDR2 SMNVEV (reference sequence). CDR3 length equals 15 residues.

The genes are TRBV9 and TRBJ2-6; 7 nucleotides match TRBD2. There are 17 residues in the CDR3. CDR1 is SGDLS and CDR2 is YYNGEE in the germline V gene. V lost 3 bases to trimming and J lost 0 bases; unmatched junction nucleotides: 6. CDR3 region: CASSGGEGRSGANVLTF. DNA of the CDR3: TGTGCCAGCAGCGGAGGGGAGGGCCGCTCTGGGGCCAACGTCCTGACTTTC.

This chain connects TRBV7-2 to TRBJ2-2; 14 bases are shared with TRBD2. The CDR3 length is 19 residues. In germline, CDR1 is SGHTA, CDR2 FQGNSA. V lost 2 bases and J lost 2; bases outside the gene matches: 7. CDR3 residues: CASSLPPGLAGDNTGELFF. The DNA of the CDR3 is TGTGCCAGCAGCTTACCTCCGGGACTAGCGGGGGACAACACCGGGGAGCTGTTTTTT. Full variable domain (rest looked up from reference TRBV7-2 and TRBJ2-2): GAGVSQSPSNKVTEKGKDVELRCDPISGHTALYWYRQSLGQGLEFLIYFQGNSAPDKSGLPSDRFSAERTGGSVSTLTIQRTQQEDSAVYLCASSLPPGLAGDNTGELFFGEGSRLTVL.

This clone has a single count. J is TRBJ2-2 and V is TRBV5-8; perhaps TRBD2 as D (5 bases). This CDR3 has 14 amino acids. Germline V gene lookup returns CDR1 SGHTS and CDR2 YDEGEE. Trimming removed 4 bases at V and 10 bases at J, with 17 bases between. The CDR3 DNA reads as TGTGCCAGCAGCCACGGACTCCTTAAGATGGAGCTGTTTTTT. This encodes CASSHGLLKMELFF.

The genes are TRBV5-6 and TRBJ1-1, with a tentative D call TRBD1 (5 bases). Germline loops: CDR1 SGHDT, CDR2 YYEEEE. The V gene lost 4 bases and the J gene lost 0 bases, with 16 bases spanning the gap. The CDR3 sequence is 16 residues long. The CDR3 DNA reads TGTGCCAGCAGCACAGGATCGGTGGGCCTGAACACTGAAGCTTTCTTT. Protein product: CASSTGSVGLNTEAFF.

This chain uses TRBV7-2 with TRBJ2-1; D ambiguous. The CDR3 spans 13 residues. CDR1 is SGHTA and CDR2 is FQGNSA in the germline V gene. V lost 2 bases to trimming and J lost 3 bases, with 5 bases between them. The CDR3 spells CASSLINYNEQFF. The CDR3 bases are TGTGCCAGCAGCTTAATCAACTACAATGAGCAGTTCTTC.

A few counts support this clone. The CDR3 DNA is TGTGCCAGCAGTGAACAGGGGGCGTACAATGAGCAGTTCTTC. Encoded protein: CASSEQGAYNEQFF. This sequence joins TRBV6-1 and TRBJ2-1, with 8 positions matching TRBD1. The germline V gene encodes CDR1 MNHNS and CDR2 SASEGT. There are 14 residues in the CDR3. V lost 2 bases and J lost 4; bases outside the gene matches: 1.